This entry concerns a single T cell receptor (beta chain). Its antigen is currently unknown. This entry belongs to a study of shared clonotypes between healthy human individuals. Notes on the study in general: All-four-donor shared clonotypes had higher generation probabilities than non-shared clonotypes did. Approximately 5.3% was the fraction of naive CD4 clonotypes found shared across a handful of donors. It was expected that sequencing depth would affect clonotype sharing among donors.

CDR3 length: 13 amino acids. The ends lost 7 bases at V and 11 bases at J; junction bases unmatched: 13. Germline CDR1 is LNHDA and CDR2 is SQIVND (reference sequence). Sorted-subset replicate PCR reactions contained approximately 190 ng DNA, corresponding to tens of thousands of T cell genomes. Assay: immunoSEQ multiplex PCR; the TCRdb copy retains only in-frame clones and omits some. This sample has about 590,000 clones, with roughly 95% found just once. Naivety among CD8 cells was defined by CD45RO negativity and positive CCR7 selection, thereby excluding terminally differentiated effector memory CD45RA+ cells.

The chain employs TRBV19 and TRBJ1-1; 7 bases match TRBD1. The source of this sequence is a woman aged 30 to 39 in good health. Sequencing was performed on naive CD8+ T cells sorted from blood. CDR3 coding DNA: TGTGCCAGTACACCCACCCGACAGGGAAGGGCTTTCTTT. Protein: CASTPTRQGRAFF. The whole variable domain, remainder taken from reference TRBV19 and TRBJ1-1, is DGGITQSPKYLFRKEGQNVTLSCEQNLNHDAMYWYRQDPGQGLRLIYYSQIVNDFQKGDIAEGYSVSREKKESFPLTVTSAQKNPTAFYLCASTPTRQGRAFFGQGTRLTVV.